This T cell receptor beta chain was recorded in a study of blood T cells in healthy people across ages. Study context: Template-switching capture recovered about one barcoded beta molecule per two T cells.

Caucasian, healthy and from Russia, the donors were aged between about 6 and 100. Every participating donor contributed roughly 10 milliliters of peripheral blood through a draw. Using a J-beta primer mix together with a sample-barcoded 5' primer, a second PCR was run for about 6 to 12 cycles. TCRdb ran MiXCR on the 5' RACE reads and lists one entry per CDR3 protein. Here the sample spans around 1,500,000 distinct CDR3 sequences, 28% being singletons. There are 18 residues in the CDR3. With V trimmed by 5 bases and J by 5 bases, 16 bases remained unmatched. Germline loops: CDR1 SGHKS, CDR2 YYEKEE (reference sequence).

The clonotype originates from a woman aged 25 to 39 in good health. The J gene is TRBJ2-1, the V gene TRBV5-5; TRBD2 aligns across 10 bases. The sample consisted of blood. The DNA for the CDR3 is TGTGCCAGCAGTCGAACGGGGGCTAGCGGGGGAGGTGACAATGAGCAGTTCTTC. This gives the protein CASSRTGASGGGDNEQFF.